This TCR beta chain was retrieved from a study of T-cell reconstitution after alpha-beta-depleted transplantation in children. The sample holds many counts of this clonotype. A TCRbeta library incorporating unique molecular identifiers was prepared. TCRdb processed the PCR reads anew with MiXCR; each CDR3 protein has one entry. This sample has 230,000 or so distinct CDR3 sequences, with 12% found just once. Specimen: PBMCs from the stem cell graft donor, collected from the stem cell graft. The TCR was taken from a human donor who donated a stem cell graft to a child with acute lymphoblastic leukemia.

CDR3 sequence (DNA): TGTGCCAGCACCCCCGGGCCCCAGAATAACTATGGCTACACCTTC. Translated: CASTPGPQNNYGYTF. The J gene is TRBJ1-2, the V gene TRBV28; D is uncertain. V was cut by 7 bases and J by 1 base, with 16 bases left in between. Germline loops: CDR1 MDHEN, CDR2 SYDVKM. This CDR3 is 15 amino acids long.